A selection of T cell receptor beta chains follows, all from one sample in a study of CD4 and CD8 cells across lung adenocarcinoma regions. TCRdb reprocessed the PCR reads with MiXCR, giving one entry per CDR3 protein. The table records roughly 10,000 distinct CDR3 sequences, 53% of them present only once. The source material was CD4+ T cells from the center of a lung tumor. The source is a male donor with lung adenocarcinoma. The CD4 and CD8 labels of this study may be unreliable. CDR3s include the opening cysteine and the closing phenylalanine or tryptophan. The D gene is left open where the match is weak. Part of the rows lack a size; the others show once, few, many or a class for expanded clones.

v_call	cdr3_length	j_call	d_call	clone_size	cdr3_nt	cdr3_aa
TRBV6-1	12	TRBJ2-3	-	-	TGTGCCAGCAGTGAACTGGCAGATACGCAGTATTTT	CASSELADTQYF
TRBV6-5	16	TRBJ2-3	-	-	TGTGCCAGCAGTTACTCGGAACAGGGAGGGGTGAATACGCAGTATTTT	CASSYSEQGGVNTQYF
TRBV6-5	17	TRBJ2-5	TRBD2	-	TGTGCCAGCAGTTACTCGAACCTAGCGGAGTTTCAAGAGACCCAGTACTTC	CASSYSNLAEFQETQYF
TRBV12-3/TRBV12-4	15	TRBJ2-1	TRBD2	-	TGTGCCAGCACCCCGGGACTAGCGGAGACCAATGAGCAGTTCTTC	CASTPGLAETNEQFF
TRBV6-1	19	TRBJ2-3	TRBD2	-	TGTGCCAGCACCTCCGCGGGACTAGCGGGGATGAGAGGCAAAGATACGCAGTATTTT	CASTSAGLAGMRGKDTQYF
TRBV6-1	15	TRBJ2-3	-	-	TGTGCCAGCCCCGAGGGGCAGTGTGCCAAAAACACGCAGTATTTT	CASPEGQCAKNTQYF
TRBV7-3	18	TRBJ2-1	-	-	TGTGCCAGCAGCTTACGGGCTTCCAGCCTAAACTCCTACAATGAGCAGTTCTTC	CASSLRASSLNSYNEQFF
TRBV27	13	TRBJ2-7	-	many	TGTGCCAGCAGTATTAGGTATTCCTACGAGCAGTACTTC	CASSIRYSYEQYF
TRBV6-5	14	TRBJ2-1	-	many	TGTGCCAGCAGTTACGGGCCAGGGGACGATGAGCAGTTCTTC	CASSYGPGDDEQFF
TRBV6-1	16	TRBJ2-1	TRBD2	few	TGTGCCAGCAGTCGTCCTTCTAGCGGGAGGGCCGCTGAGCAGTTCTTC	CASSRPSSGRAAEQFF
TRBV6-1	14	TRBJ2-7	-	-	TGTGCCAGCACACAGGCCCCTCTAATGATCGAGCAGTACTTC	CASTQAPLMIEQYF
TRBV6-2/TRBV6-3	17	TRBJ2-3	TRBD2	-	TGTGCCAGTAGCCACAGACCGGGACTACCAAGCACAGATACGCAGTATTTT	CASSHRPGLPSTDTQYF
TRBV10-1	13	TRBJ1-1	-	-	TGCGCCAGCAGTGATTCGGCCGGGCTCGGGGCTTTCTTT	CASSDSAGLGAFF
TRBV27	15	TRBJ2-3	TRBD1	-	TGTGCCAGCAGTTTAAGGGGACAGGGGTTGGATACGCAGTATTTT	CASSLRGQGLDTQYF
TRBV7-8	16	TRBJ2-2	TRBD1	-	TGTGCCAGCAGCTCCCAGGGACAGGAAAACACCGGGGAGCTGTTTTTT	CASSSQGQENTGELFF
TRBV6-1	16	TRBJ2-7	TRBD1	-	TGTGCCAGCAGTAAGTGGGGACAGCCCGACTACAATGAGCAGTACTTC	CASSKWGQPDYNEQYF
TRBV9	16	TRBJ2-2	TRBD1	-	TGTGCCAGCAGCGTATCCGGGACAGGGGGTATCGGGGAGCTGTTTTTT	CASSVSGTGGIGELFF
TRBV6-1	15	TRBJ2-7	TRBD1	-	TGTGCCAGCAGTGAAGCGCTTATAGGGGGCTTCGAGCAGTACTTC	CASSEALIGGFEQYF
TRBV7-6	15	TRBJ2-7	-	-	TGTGCCAGCAGCTCGGGGATTTGTTCCAAAGACACGCAGTACTTC	CASSSGICSKDTQYF
TRBV6-1	13	TRBJ2-2	-	-	TGTGCCAGCACCAAACAGGGTACGGGGGAGCTGTTTTTT	CASTKQGTGELFF
TRBV6-1	16	TRBJ1-2	TRBD1	many	TGTGCCAGCAGTAAGGGACAGGGGCATCTTCGGTATGGCTACACCTTC	CASSKGQGHLRYGYTF